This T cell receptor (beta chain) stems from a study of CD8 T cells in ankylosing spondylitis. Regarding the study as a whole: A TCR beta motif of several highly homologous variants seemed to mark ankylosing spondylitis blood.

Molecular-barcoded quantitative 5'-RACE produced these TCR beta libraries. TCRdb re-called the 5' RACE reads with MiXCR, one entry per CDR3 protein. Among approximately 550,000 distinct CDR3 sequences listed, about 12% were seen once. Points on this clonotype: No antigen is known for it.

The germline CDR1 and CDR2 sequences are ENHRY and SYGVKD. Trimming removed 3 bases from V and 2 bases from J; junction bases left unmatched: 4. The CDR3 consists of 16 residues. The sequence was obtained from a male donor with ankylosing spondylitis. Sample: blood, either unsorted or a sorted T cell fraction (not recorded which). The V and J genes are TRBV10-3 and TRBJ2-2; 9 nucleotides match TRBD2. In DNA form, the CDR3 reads TGTGCCATCAGTGAAAGGCTAGCGGGAAACACCGGGGAGCTGTTTTTT. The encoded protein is CAISERLAGNTGELFF.